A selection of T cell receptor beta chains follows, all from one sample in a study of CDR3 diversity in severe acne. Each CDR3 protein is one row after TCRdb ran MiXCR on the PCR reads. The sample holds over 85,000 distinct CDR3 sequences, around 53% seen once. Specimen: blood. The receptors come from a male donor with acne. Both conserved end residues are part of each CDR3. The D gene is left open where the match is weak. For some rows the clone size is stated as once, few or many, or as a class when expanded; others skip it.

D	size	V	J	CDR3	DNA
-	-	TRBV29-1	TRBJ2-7	CSVEGDSYEQYF	TGCAGCGTTGAAGGCGACTCCTACGAGCAGTACTTC
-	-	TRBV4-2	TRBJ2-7	CASSQVSFGGSTYEQYF	TGTGCCAGCAGCCAAGTCTCCTTCGGTGGCTCCACCTACGAGCAGTACTTC
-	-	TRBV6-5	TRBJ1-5	CASSWVRNQPQHF	TGTGCCAGCAGTTGGGTCAGAAATCAGCCCCAGCATTTT
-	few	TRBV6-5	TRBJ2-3	CASSYSWDSGTDTQYF	TGTGCCAGCAGTTACTCGTGGGACAGCGGGACAGATACGCAGTATTTT
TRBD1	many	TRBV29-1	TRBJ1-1	CSVELQGADTEAFF	TGCAGCGTTGAATTACAGGGGGCGGACACTGAAGCTTTCTTT
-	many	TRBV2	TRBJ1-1	CASSRMGQMNTEAFF	TGTGCCAGCAGTCGTATGGGGCAGATGAACACTGAAGCTTTCTTT
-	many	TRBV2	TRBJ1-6	CASSVTRQNSPLHF	TGTGCCAGCAGTGTGACAAGACAGAATTCACCCCTCCACTTT
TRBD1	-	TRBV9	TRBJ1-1	CASSLPGQPTEAFF	TGTGCCAGCAGCCTACCGGGACAGCCGACTGAAGCTTTCTTT
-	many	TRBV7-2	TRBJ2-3	CASSRKLFADTQYF	TGTGCCAGCAGCCGGAAGCTTTTTGCGGATACGCAGTATTTT
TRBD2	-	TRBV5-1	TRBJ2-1	CASSLGRTSGTHEQFF	TGCGCCAGCAGCTTGGGCAGGACTAGCGGGACCCATGAGCAGTTCTTC
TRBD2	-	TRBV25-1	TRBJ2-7	CASRPRTSVVDEQYF	TGTGCCAGCAGGCCCAGGACTAGCGTAGTCGACGAGCAGTACTTC
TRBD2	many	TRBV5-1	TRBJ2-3	CASSSPGLAGGLRDTQYF	TGCGCCAGCAGCTCCCCGGGACTAGCGGGAGGCTTAAGGGATACGCAGTATTTT
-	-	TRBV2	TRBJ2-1	CASSEARLLPNEQFF	TGTGCCAGCAGTGAAGCCAGACTCCTCCCCAATGAGCAGTTCTTC
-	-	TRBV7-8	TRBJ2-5	CASSLMQGQETQYF	TGTGCCAGCAGCTTAATGCAGGGGCAAGAGACCCAGTACTTC
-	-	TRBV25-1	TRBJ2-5	CASSHPGDVQETQYF	TGTGCCAGCAGCCACCCCGGGGACGTCCAAGAGACCCAGTACTTC
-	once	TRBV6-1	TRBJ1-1	CASSEGLAGAFF	TGTGCCAGCAGTGAAGGGCTAGCGGGAGCTTTCTTT
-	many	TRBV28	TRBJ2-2	CASSPTRFSELFF	TGTGCCAGCAGTCCGACCCGGTTCAGCGAGCTGTTTTTT
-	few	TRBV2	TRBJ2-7	CASRGREAYEQYF	TGTGCCAGCCGGGGCAGGGAGGCCTACGAGCAGTACTTC
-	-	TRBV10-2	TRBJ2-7	CASSQVNQGSAYEQYF	TGCGCCAGCAGCCAAGTGAATCAGGGATCGGCCTACGAGCAGTACTTC
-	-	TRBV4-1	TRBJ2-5	CASSQGRALVETQYF	TGCGCCAGCAGCCAAGGCAGGGCGTTGGTCGAGACCCAGTACTTC
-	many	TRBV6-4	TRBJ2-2	CASSNSGQGRTGELFF	TGTGCCAGCAGTAACTCTGGGCAGGGAAGGACCGGGGAGCTGTTTTTT
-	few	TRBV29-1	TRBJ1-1	CSGDGGMNTEAFF	TGCAGCGGGGATGGAGGGATGAACACTGAAGCTTTCTTT
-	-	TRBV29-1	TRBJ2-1	CSVSIQQSIGKQFF	TGCAGCGTTTCTATACAGCAATCGATCGGGAAGCAGTTCTTC
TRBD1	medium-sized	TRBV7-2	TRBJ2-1	CASSLVYRGGRHEQFF	TGTGCCAGCAGCTTAGTCTACAGGGGCGGACGGCATGAGCAGTTCTTC
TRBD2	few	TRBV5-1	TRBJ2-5	CASSPGLAGTQYF	TGCGCCAGCAGCCCCGGACTAGCGGGGACCCAGTACTTC
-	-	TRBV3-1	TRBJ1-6	CASSQDPGGGNSPLHF	TGTGCCAGCAGCCAAGATCCCGGGGGCGGTAATTCACCCCTCCACTTT
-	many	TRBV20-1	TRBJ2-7	CSARAWGFSSYEQYF	TGCAGTGCTAGGGCGTGGGGCTTCTCCTCCTACGAGCAGTACTTC
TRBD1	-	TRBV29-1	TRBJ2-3	CSVDPLDRGGLRTDTQYF	TGCAGCGTTGATCCCCTGGACAGGGGAGGCCTACGCACAGATACGCAGTATTTT
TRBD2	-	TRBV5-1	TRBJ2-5	CASSSSSGSPQETQYF	TGTGCCAGCAGCAGTAGTAGCGGGAGTCCTCAAGAGACCCAGTACTTC
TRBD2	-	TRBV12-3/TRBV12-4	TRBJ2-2	CASSGREDTGELFF	TGTGCCAGCTCGGGGCGGGAGGACACCGGGGAGCTGTTTTTT
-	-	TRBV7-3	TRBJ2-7	CASKPGSSTYEQYF	TGTGCCAGCAAGCCAGGGTCTAGCACCTACGAGCAGTACTTC
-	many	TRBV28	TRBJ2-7	CASSIAGTTYEQYF	TGTGCCAGCAGTATCGCCGGGACCACCTACGAGCAGTACTTC
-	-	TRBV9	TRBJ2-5	CASSAGGGGSLGF	TGTGCCAGCAGCGCCGGAGGAGGAGGGAGTTTAGGGTTC
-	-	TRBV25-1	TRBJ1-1	CASSQEDAGTEAFF	TGTGCCAGCAGCCAAGAGGACGCGGGGACTGAAGCTTTCTTT
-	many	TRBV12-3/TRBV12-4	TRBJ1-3	CASSLANGGNTIYF	TGTGCCAGCAGTTTAGCGAACGGTGGAAACACCATATATTTT
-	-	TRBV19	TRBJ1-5	CASKEWSGGQPQHF	TGTGCCAGTAAGGAGTGGTCGGGGGGTCAGCCCCAGCATTTT
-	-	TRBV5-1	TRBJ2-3	CASSPGRGAYTDTQYF	TGCGCCAGCAGCCCAGGGCGGGGAGCTTACACAGATACGCAGTATTTT
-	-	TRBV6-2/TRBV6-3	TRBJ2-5	CASSYPGLRGGEETQYF	TGTGCCAGCAGTTACCCAGGGCTTCGGGGAGGCGAAGAGACCCAGTACTTC
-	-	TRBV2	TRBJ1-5	CASSSSPPSNQPQHF	TGTGCCAGCAGTTCTAGCCCCCCTAGCAATCAGCCCCAGCATTTT
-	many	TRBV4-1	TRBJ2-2	CASSHQGIPNTGELFF	TGCGCCAGCAGCCACCAGGGTATCCCGAACACCGGGGAGCTGTTTTTT
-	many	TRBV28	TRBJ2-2	CASSLLTEGTGELFF	TGTGCCAGCAGTTTATTAACGGAAGGGACCGGGGAGCTGTTTTTT
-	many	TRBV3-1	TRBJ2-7	CASSRIYEQYF	TGTGCCAGCAGCCGAATTTACGAGCAGTACTTC
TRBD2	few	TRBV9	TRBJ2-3	CASSKSAGVMGDTQYF	TGTGCCAGCAGCAAATCTGCGGGAGTCATGGGGGATACGCAGTATTTT
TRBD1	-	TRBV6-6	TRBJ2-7	CASSYRRDRDSYEQYF	TGTGCCAGCAGTTACCGCCGGGACAGGGACTCCTACGAGCAGTACTTC
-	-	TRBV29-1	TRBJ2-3	CSVRRGRTLTDTQYF	TGCAGCGTTCGTAGGGGACGGACCCTCACAGATACGCAGTATTTT
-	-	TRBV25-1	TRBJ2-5	CAGASPGSTETQYF	TGTGCCGGCGCGTCCCCCGGGAGCACAGAGACCCAGTACTTC
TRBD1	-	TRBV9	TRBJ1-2	CASSVPRTGANYGYTF	TGTGCCAGCAGCGTACCTCGGACAGGAGCTAACTATGGCTACACCTTC
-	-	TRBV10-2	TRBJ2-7	CASGMTRYYEQYF	TGCGCCAGCGGAATGACAAGATACTACGAGCAGTACTTC
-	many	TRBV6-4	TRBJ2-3	CASSDSTTDTQYF	TGTGCCAGCAGTGACTCGACTACAGATACGCAGTATTTT
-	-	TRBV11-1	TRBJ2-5	CASSLLVLTQETQYF	TGTGCCAGCAGCTTATTAGTCCTTACCCAGGAGACCCAGTACTTC
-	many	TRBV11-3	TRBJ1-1	CASSVSGSNTEAFF	TGTGCCAGCAGCGTCTCGGGTTCGAACACTGAAGCTTTCTTT
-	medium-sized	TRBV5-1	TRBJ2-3	CASSLSAGSTDTQYF	TGCGCCAGCAGCTTGTCGGCAGGGAGCACAGATACGCAGTATTTT
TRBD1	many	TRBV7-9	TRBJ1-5	CASSSRGFNQPQHF	TGTGCCAGCAGCTCCAGGGGGTTCAATCAGCCCCAGCATTTT
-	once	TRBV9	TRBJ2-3	CASSGSGSSTDTQYF	TGTGCCAGCAGCGGTAGCGGATCTAGCACAGATACGCAGTATTTT
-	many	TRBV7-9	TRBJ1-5	CASSQGAQPQHF	TGTGCCAGCAGTCAAGGGGCTCAGCCCCAGCATTTT
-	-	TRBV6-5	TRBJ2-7	CASSYSPDTYEQYF	TGTGCCAGCAGTTACTCGCCGGATACCTACGAGCAGTACTTC
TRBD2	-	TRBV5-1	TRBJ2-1	CASSPGLAEVF	TGCGCCAGCAGTCCGGGACTAGCGGAGGTCTTC
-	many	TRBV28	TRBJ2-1	CASSPGVHNEQFF	TGTGCCAGCAGTCCGGGGGTACACAATGAGCAGTTCTTC
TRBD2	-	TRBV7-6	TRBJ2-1	CASSTGLAGQFF	TGTGCCAGCAGCACCGGACTAGCAGGGCAGTTCTTC